Presented here are 23 T cell receptor beta chains from one specimen sequenced in a study of control samples from healthy donors and cancer patients. The data were produced by immunoSEQ multiplex PCR, yet TCRdb's version contains in-frame clones alone and is incomplete. The sample includes 170,000 or so clones, 85% to 95% of them seen just once. The sample taken for sequencing was blood. The receptors stem from a man younger than 35 in good health.

This chain uses TRBV10-3 with TRBJ1-6; 7 positions match TRBD1. This CDR3 is 13 amino acids long. V shed 7 bases, J shed 7 bases, and the junction held 4 bases outside the gene matches. Looked up from germline, CDR1 is ENHRY and CDR2 is SYGVKD. CDR3 protein: CAITGTENSPLHF. For the CDR3, the DNA is TGTGCCATCACAGGGACAGAGAATTCACCCCTCCACTTT.

The chain uses TRBV5-1 and TRBJ1-4; the D is unclear. The V gene's germline CDR1 is SGHRS and CDR2 YFSETQ. V shed 5 bases and J shed 1 base, with 12 bases lying between them. This CDR3 is 15 amino acids long. In DNA, the CDR3 is TGCGCCAGCAGGTCTACGGACGGAACTAATGAAAAACTGTTTTTT. Protein sequence: CASRSTDGTNEKLFF.

This chain joins TRBV11-1 and TRBJ2-1, with TRBD2 matching over 12 bases. Trimming cost V 5 bases and J 5 bases; bases outside gene matches: 4. CDR1 and CDR2 from the germline V gene are SGHAT and FQDESV (reference sequence). The CDR3 is 15 amino acids. CDR3 nucleotides: TGTGCCAGCAGCGGAGGACTAGCGGGGAACAATGAGCAGTTCTTC. As protein: CASSGGLAGNNEQFF.

The chain joins TRBV5-4 to TRBJ2-1; 9 nucleotides line up with TRBD1. Germline V gene lookup returns CDR1 SGHNT and CDR2 YYREEE (reference sequence). The CDR3 is 15 amino acids. The V gene end was trimmed by 4 bases and the J gene end by 9 bases; junction bases not matched to a gene: 11. CDR3 coding DNA: TGTGCCAGCAGCCTCCCGGGACAGGGTAGAAGTGAGCAGTTCTTC. This gives the protein CASSLPGQGRSEQFF.

The chain employs TRBV4-1 and TRBJ1-5; 7 bases align to TRBD1. Germline trimming cut 0 bases from V and 3 bases from J; bases unmatched to any gene: 5. This CDR3 is built from 16 residues. Germline CDR1 is MGHRA and CDR2 is YSYEKL. CDR3 DNA: TGCGCCAGCAGCCAAGATCGTGGGACAGTCAATCAGCCCCAGCATTTT. It encodes CASSQDRGTVNQPQHF.

This clone is a singleton in its sample. The chain carries TRBV7-9 and TRBJ1-6; D is uncertain. The CDR3 length is 13 residues. The germline CDR1 and CDR2 sequences are SEHNR and FQNEAQ (reference sequence). V lost 1 base, J lost 8 bases, and 6 bases lay in between. CDR3 protein: CASSLVGYSPLHF. The CDR3 nucleotides read TGTGCCAGCAGCTTAGTGGGTTATTCACCCCTCCACTTT.

The chain couples TRBV12-5 to TRBJ2-3, with 14 bases lining up with TRBD2. This CDR3 is built from 15 residues. Trimming removed 7 bases from V and 9 bases from J; junction bases left unmatched: 9. Germline CDR1 reads LGHNT; CDR2 reads FRNRAP. CDR3 DNA sequence: TGTGCTAGTGAACCCAGACTAGCGGGGGGGGGCACGCAGTATTTT. It codes for CASEPRLAGGGTQYF.

This clone has more than one count but fewer than ten. The chain combines TRBV5-1 with TRBJ2-7, with TRBD1 identical over 8 bases. V was pared by 4 bases and J by 7 bases, with 7 bases of the junction left unmatched. The germline V gene encodes CDR1 SGHRS and CDR2 YFSETQ. The length of the CDR3 is 13 residues. CDR3 amino acids: CASSTRTGWEQYF. CDR3 sequence (DNA): TGCGCCAGCAGCACCCGGACAGGGTGGGAGCAGTACTTC.

V and J are TRBV19 and TRBJ2-5; 12 bases map to TRBD1. The germline V gene encodes CDR1 LNHDA and CDR2 SQIVND (reference sequence). The junction had 7 bases not matched to a gene; V was cut back by 9 bases and J by 5 bases. CDR3 length: 14 residues. The CDR3, as DNA: TGTGCCAGCCGGGACAGGGGGCGCCGGGAGACCCAGTACTTC. It yields the protein CASRDRGRRETQYF.

This clone has just one count. DNA for the CDR3: TGTGCCAGCAGCCGAAAACCACAGGGGCCTTACTCTGGAAACACCATATATTTT. Its protein is CASSRKPQGPYSGNTIYF. The rearrangement joins TRBV6-6 to TRBJ1-3; 7 bases are shared with TRBD1. Germline values: CDR1 MNHNY, CDR2 SVGAGI (reference sequence). This CDR3 is 18 amino acids long. The V segment lost 6 bases and the J segment 0 bases; nucleotides outside the gene matches: 14.

V is TRBV30 and J is TRBJ2-3; D call uncertain. V lost 3 bases, J lost 3 bases, and 4 bases lay in between. The CDR3 runs 11 residues. CDR1 is GTSNPN and CDR2 is SVGIG in the germline V gene (reference sequence). In DNA form, the CDR3 reads TGTGCCTGGAGGCAGACAGATACGCAGTATTTT. Its translation is CAWRQTDTQYF. Variable domain in full (rest from reference TRBV30 and TRBJ2-3): SQTIHQWPATLVQPVGSPLSLECTVEGTSNPNLYWYRQAAGRGLQLLFYSVGIGQISSEVPQNLSASRPQDRQFILSSKKLLLSDSGFYLCAWRQTDTQYFGPGTRLTVL.

V is TRBV29-1 and J is TRBJ1-2; perhaps TRBD1 as D (5 bases). The CDR3 is 11 amino acids. CDR1 is SQVTM and CDR2 is ANQGSEA in the germline V gene. V was pared by 4 bases and J by 6 bases, with 9 bases between. The CDR3 here is CSVVGRDGYTF. Written as DNA, the CDR3 is TGCAGCGTTGTAGGCAGGGATGGCTACACCTTC.

This rearrangement joins TRBV5-1 to TRBJ2-1; 10 nucleotides match TRBD1. The germline CDR1 and CDR2 sequences are SGHRS and YFSETQ. Trimming cost V 4 bases and J 7 bases; bases outside gene matches: 2. The CDR3 consists of 13 residues. The CDR3: CASSQGQGNEQFF. DNA for the CDR3: TGCGCCAGCAGCCAGGGACAGGGGAATGAGCAGTTCTTC.

The CDR3 sequence is CASRSDRTPGNTIYF. In nucleotides, the CDR3 is TGTGCCAGCAGGAGTGACAGGACGCCTGGAAACACCATATATTTT. The rearrangement uses TRBV25-1 and TRBJ1-3, with D perhaps TRBD1 (6 bases). Germline loops: CDR1 MGHDK, CDR2 SYGVNS. Trimming took 6 bases from V and 2 from J, leaving 14 bases between them. The CDR3 has 15 residues.

The gene calls are TRBV18 and TRBJ1-6; D might be TRBD1 (5 bases). V was pared by 4 bases and J by 0 bases, with 13 bases between. Germline CDR1 reads KGHSH; CDR2 reads LQKENI. CDR3 length: 17 amino acids. CDR3 residues: CASSLAGTSSYNSPLHF. CDR3 bases: TGTGCCAGCTCACTAGCCGGGACCAGCTCCTATAATTCACCCCTCCACTTT.

V gene TRBV30 combines with J gene TRBJ2-1, with 9 bases aligning to TRBD2. Germline assignment: CDR1 GTSNPN and CDR2 SVGIG (reference sequence). The V segment lost 8 bases and the J segment 3 bases; nucleotides outside the gene matches: 14. The CDR3 runs 16 residues. The CDR3 DNA follows: TGTGCCAGCAAACCCCCGGAGCGGGGGGACTACAATGAGCAGTTCTTC. Protein: CASKPPERGDYNEQFF. Complete variable domain (other parts from reference TRBV30 and TRBJ2-1): SQTIHQWPATLVQPVGSPLSLECTVEGTSNPNLYWYRQAAGRGLQLLFYSVGIGQISSEVPQNLSASRPQDRQFILSSKKLLLSDSGFYLCASKPPERGDYNEQFFGPGTRLTVL.

The rearrangement uses TRBV24-1 and TRBJ1-5; no clear D gene. This CDR3 region has 14 residues. V was trimmed by 9 bases and J by 3 bases, leaving 14 bases between them. From germline, CDR1 is KGHDR and CDR2 SFDVKD. The CDR3 loop reads CATSSRLTNQPQHF. The CDR3, as DNA: TGTGCCACCTCTTCAAGGCTTACCAATCAGCCCCAGCATTTT.

The chain combines TRBV7-3 with TRBJ2-3; maybe TRBD1 (6 bases). CDR1 and CDR2 (germline): SGHTA, FQGTGA. Trimming removed 5 bases from V and 0 bases from J, with 12 bases in between. The CDR3 is made up of 15 amino acids. The CDR3 loop is CASSPARGSTDTQYF. DNA of the CDR3: TGTGCCAGCAGCCCCGCCAGGGGAAGCACAGATACGCAGTATTTT. Based on the CDR3 plus reference TRBV7-3 and TRBJ2-3, the full variable domain is GAGVSQTPSNKVTEKGKYVELRCDPISGHTALYWYRQSLGQGPEFLIYFQGTGAADDSGLPNDRFFAVRPEGSVSTLKIQRTERGDSAVYLCASSPARGSTDTQYFGPGTRLTVL.

The chain carries TRBV6-1 and TRBJ2-6; D is perhaps TRBD1 (5 bases). CDR1 MNHNS and CDR2 SASEGT come from the germline V gene. V was shortened by 4 bases and J by 0 bases, with 10 bases between the two germline ends. The CDR3 sequence is 16 residues long. The CDR3 DNA sequence: TGTGCCAGCAGTGGACAGTGGAGCTCTGGGGCCAACGTCCTGACTTTC. Its protein is CASSGQWSSGANVLTF.

This clone was recorded once. The chain couples TRBV11-3 to TRBJ1-1, with TRBD1 identical over 11 bases. Germline V gives CDR1 SGHNT, CDR2 YENEEA. With V trimmed by 4 bases and J by 5 bases, 9 bases remained unmatched. The CDR3 totals 16 residues. The CDR3 loop is CASSSAFGQGATEAFF. In nucleotides, the CDR3 is TGTGCCAGCAGCTCTGCCTTCGGACAGGGGGCAACTGAAGCTTTCTTT.

The V and J genes are TRBV13 and TRBJ2-2; 9 bases map to TRBD2. The CDR3 consists of 16 residues. Germline trimming cut 1 base from V and 6 bases from J; bases unmatched to any gene: 6. Germline lookup yields CDR1 PRHDT and CDR2 FYEKMQ (reference sequence). DNA of the CDR3: TGTGCCAGCAGCTTAGTCCAAGCGGGGGGCCCCGGGGAGCTGTTTTTT. Translated, it gives CASSLVQAGGPGELFF.

CDR3 coding DNA: TGTGCCAGCAGAGCTAGCGGGGGGGCGGGAGACACTCAGCAGTTCTTC. It codes for CASRASGGAGDTQQFF. The genes are TRBV2 and TRBJ2-1; 12 nucleotides align to TRBD2. Trimming cost V 6 bases and J 11 bases; bases outside gene matches: 14. The V gene's germline CDR1 is SNHLY and CDR2 FYNNEI. This CDR3 is built from 16 residues.

J is TRBJ2-7 and V is TRBV7-9; the D call may be TRBD1 or TRBD2 (5 bases each). V was trimmed by 1 base and J by 2 bases, leaving 9 bases between them. CDR3 length equals 14 residues. Looked up from germline, CDR1 is SEHNR and CDR2 is FQNEAQ (reference sequence). The CDR3 DNA reads TGTGCCAGCAGCTTAGGGGACGGTGCCTACGAGCAGTACTTC. Translation gives CASSLGDGAYEQYF.